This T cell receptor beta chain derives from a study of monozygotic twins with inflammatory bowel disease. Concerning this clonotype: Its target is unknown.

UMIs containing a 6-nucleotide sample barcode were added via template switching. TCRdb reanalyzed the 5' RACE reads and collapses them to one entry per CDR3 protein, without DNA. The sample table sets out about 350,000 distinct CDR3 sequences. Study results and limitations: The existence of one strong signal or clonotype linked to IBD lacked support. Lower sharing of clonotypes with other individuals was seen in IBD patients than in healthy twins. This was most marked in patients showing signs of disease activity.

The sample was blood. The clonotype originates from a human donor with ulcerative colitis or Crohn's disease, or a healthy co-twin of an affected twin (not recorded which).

CDR3 amino acids: CASSGGGIGEKLFF. V is TRBV27 and J is TRBJ1-4; no DNA is available, so the TRBD1 call from TCRdb remains unchecked. Germline V gives CDR1 MNHEY, CDR2 SMNVEV (reference sequence). The CDR3 covers 14 residues. Using reference TRBV27 and TRBJ1-4 for the parts outside the CDR3, the full variable domain is EAQVTQNPRYLITVTGKKLTVTCSQNMNHEYMSWYRQDPGLGLRQIYYSMNVEVTDKGDVPEGYKVSRKEKRNFPLILESPSPNQTSLYFCASSGGGIGEKLFFGSGTQLSVL.